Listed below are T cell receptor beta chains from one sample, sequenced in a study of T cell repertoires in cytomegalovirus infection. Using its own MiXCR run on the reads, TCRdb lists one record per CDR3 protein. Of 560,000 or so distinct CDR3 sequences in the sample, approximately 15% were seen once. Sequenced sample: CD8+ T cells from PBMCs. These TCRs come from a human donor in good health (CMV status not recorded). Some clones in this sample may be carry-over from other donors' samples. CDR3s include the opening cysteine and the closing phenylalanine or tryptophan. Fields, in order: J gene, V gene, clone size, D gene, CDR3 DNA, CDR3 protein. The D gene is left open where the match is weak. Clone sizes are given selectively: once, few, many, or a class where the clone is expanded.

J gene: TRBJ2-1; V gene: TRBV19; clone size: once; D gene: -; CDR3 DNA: TGTGCCAATAGTCCGACAGCTAGCTCCTACAATGAGCAGTTCTTC; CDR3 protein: CANSPTASSYNEQFF
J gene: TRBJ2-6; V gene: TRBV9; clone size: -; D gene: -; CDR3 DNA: TGTGCCAGCAGCGAGGGGGGACGCTCTGGGGCCAACGTCCTGACTTTC; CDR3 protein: CASSEGGRSGANVLTF
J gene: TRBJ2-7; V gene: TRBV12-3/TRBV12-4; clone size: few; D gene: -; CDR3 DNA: TGTGCCAGCAGAACCTCCGGGGGTGGGCAGGGCGACTCCTACGAGCAGTACTTC; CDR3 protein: CASRTSGGGQGDSYEQYF
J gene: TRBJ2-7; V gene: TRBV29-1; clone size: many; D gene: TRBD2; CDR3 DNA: TGCAGCGTTGAAGAGGGTGGGCTAGCGGGCCCCCTATACGAGCAGTACTTC; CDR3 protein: CSVEEGGLAGPLYEQYF
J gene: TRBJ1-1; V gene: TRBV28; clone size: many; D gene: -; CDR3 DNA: TGTGCCAGCAGTTTGGAGACAATGAACACTGAAGCTTTCTTT; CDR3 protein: CASSLETMNTEAFF
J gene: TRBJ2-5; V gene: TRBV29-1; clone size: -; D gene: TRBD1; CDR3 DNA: TGCAGCGGGGGACAGGGGTTCCAAGAGACCCAGTACTTC; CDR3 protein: CSGGQGFQETQYF
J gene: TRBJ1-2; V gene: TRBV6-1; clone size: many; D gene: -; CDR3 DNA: TGTGCCAGCAGTGAGGGGGAAACCTTC; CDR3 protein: CASSEGETF
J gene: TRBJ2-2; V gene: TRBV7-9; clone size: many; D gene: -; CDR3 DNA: TGTGCCAGCAGCCCCCCACCAGCTAACACCGGGGAGCTGTTTTTT; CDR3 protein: CASSPPPANTGELFF
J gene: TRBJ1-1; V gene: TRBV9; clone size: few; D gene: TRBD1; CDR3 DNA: TGTGCCAGCAGCCCGGAGGGACAGCAGACTGAAGCTTTCTTT; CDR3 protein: CASSPEGQQTEAFF
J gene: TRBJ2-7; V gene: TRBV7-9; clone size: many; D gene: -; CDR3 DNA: TGTGCCAGCGGGGTGACAGGAACCTACGAGCAGTACTTC; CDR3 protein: CASGVTGTYEQYF
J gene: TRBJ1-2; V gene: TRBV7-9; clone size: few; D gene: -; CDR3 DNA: TGTGCCAGCAGCTTGGGAGCAGGGTTTAACTATGGCTACACCTTC; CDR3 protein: CASSLGAGFNYGYTF
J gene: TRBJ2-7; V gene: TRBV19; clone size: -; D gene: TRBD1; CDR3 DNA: TGTGCCAGTAGTGCCGGACAGGGGGGTCCCTACGAGCAGTACTTC; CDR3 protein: CASSAGQGGPYEQYF
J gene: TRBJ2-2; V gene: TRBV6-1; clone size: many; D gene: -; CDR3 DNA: TGTGCCAGCACTGAAGGACGGATAAACACCGGGGAGCTGTTTTTT; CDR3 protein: CASTEGRINTGELFF
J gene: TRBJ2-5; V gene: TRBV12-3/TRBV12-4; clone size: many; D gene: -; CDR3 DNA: TGTGCCAGCAGAGCTTGGGGGGGCAGCCAAGAGACCCAGTACTTC; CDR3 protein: CASRAWGGSQETQYF
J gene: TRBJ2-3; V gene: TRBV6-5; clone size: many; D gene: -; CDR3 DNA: TGTGCCAGCAGGCAACAGCTGATTCGCACAGATACGCAGTATTTT; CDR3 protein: CASRQQLIRTDTQYF
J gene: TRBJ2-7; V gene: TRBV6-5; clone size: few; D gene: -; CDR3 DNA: TGTGCCAGCAGTGGTGGCCGCGTACCCTACGAGCAGTACTTC; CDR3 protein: CASSGGRVPYEQYF
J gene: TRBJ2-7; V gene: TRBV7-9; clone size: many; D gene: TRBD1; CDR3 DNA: TGTGCCAGCAGCTTATGGGACAGGGGAGTGGACGAGCAGTACTTC; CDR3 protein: CASSLWDRGVDEQYF
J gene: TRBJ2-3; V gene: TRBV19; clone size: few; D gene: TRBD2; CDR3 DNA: TGTGCCACCCAAAGTCGTCGGGGGGACGGCGCAGATACGCAGTATTTT; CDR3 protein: CATQSRRGDGADTQYF
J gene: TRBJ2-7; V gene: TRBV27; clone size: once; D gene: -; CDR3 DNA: TGTGCCGGCAGTTTAGACAGGCCCCCCTCCTACGAGCAGTACTTC; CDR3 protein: CAGSLDRPPSYEQYF
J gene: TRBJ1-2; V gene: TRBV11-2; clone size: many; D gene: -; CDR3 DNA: TGTGCCAGCAGCTTCTCTAGGGGCGCTTATGGCTACACCTTC; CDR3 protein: CASSFSRGAYGYTF
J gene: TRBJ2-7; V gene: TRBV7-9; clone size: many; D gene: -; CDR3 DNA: TGTGCCAGCAGTTCCGCGGACGGGTTCTACGAGCAGTACTTC; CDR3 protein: CASSSADGFYEQYF
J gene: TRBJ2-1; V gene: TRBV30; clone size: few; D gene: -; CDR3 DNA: TGTGCCTGGAGCTTCCTCCCCTGGAATGAGCAGTTCTTC; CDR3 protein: CAWSFLPWNEQFF
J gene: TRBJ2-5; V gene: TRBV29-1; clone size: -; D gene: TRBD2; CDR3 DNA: TGCAGCGGTTTACCAGTAGCGGGAGAGACCCAGTACTTC; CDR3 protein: CSGLPVAGETQYF
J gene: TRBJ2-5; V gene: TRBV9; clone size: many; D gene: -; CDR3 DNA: TGTGCCAGCAGCGCCGGGGGGCGGGAGACCCAGTACTTC; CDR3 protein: CASSAGGRETQYF
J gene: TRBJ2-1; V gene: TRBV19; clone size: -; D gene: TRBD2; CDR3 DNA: TGTGCCAGCGGGGAGGGACTAGTCTCCTACAATGAGCAGTTCTTC; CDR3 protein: CASGEGLVSYNEQFF
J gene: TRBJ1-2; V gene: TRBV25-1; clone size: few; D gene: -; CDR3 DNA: TGTGCCAGCAGTGAGGGGGCAGTCTATGGCTACACCTTC; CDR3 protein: CASSEGAVYGYTF
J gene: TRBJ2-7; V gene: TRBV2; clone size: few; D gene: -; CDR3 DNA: TGTGCCAGCAGTGATCTCGAAGGGGTCTCGCCCTACGAGCAGTACTTC; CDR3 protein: CASSDLEGVSPYEQYF
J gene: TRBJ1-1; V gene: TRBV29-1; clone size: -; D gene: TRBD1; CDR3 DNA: TGCAGCGCGCAGGGGGCTGAAGCTTTCTTT; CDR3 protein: CSAQGAEAFF
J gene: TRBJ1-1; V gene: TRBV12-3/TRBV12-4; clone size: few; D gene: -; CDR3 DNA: TGTGCCAGCACTTTAAGGGTAACTGAAGCTTTCTTT; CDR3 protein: CASTLRVTEAFF
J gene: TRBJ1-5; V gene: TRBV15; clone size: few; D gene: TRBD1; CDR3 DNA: TGTGCCACCAGCGCACAGGGGGCTGGTCAGCCCCAGCATTTT; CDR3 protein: CATSAQGAGQPQHF
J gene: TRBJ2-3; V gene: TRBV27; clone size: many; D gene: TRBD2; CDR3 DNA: TGTGCCAGCACCTCCCCGGGGGGAGGGCCGTTCACAGATACGCAGTATTTT; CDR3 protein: CASTSPGGGPFTDTQYF
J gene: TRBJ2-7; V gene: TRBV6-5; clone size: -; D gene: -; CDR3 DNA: TGTGCCAGCAGTTACGCCCGTGTCGGATCATCCTACGAGCAGTACTTC; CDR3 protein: CASSYARVGSSYEQYF
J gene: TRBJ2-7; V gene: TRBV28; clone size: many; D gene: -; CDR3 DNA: TGTGCCAGCAGTTTTGCCGGGGGCGGGGACGAGCAGTACTTC; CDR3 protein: CASSFAGGGDEQYF
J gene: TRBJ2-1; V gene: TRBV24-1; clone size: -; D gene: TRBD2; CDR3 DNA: TGTGCCACCAGTGACCGTACTAGCGGGGCCTGGAATGAGCAGTTCTTC; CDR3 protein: CATSDRTSGAWNEQFF
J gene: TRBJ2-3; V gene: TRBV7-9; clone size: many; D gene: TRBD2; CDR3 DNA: TGTGCCAGCAGCTTATCTCGGGGGGTGCCACACACACGCGATACGCAGTATTTT; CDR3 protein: CASSLSRGVPHTRDTQYF
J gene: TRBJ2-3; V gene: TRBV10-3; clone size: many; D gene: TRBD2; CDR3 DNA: TGTGCCATCAGTGAGTCGGTCGCGGGGGGAGATGTCGGCACAGATACGCAGTATTTT; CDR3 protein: CAISESVAGGDVGTDTQYF
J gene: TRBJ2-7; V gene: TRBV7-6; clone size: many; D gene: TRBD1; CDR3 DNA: TGTGCCAGCAGCCCCGGGACAGGGGGCGTGGACGAGCAGTACTTC; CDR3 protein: CASSPGTGGVDEQYF
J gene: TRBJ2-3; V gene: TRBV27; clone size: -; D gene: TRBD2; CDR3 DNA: TGTGCCAGCAGTCCCATAGCGGGAGGATCCACAGATACGCAGTATTTT; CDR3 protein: CASSPIAGGSTDTQYF
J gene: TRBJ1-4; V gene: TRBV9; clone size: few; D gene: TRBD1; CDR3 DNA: TGTGCCAGCAGCGCCCCAGGGGGACATGAAAAACTGTTTTTT; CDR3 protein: CASSAPGGHEKLFF
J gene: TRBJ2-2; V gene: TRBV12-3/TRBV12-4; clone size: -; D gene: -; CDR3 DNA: TGTGCCAGCAGACCTCGACTAGACACCGGGGAGCTGTTTTTT; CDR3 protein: CASRPRLDTGELFF
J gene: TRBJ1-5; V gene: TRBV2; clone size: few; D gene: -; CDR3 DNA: TGTGCCAGCAGGGGGGGACAGCCCCAGCATTTT; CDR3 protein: CASRGGQPQHF
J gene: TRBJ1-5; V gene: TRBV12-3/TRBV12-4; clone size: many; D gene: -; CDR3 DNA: TGTGCCAGCAGTTTAGACGAGCCAAATGGGCCCCAGCATTTT; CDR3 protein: CASSLDEPNGPQHF
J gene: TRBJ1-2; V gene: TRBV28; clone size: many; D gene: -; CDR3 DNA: TGTGCCAGCAGTTTCCCATTTAGGGATGGACACTTAAACTATGGCTACACCTTC; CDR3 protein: CASSFPFRDGHLNYGYTF
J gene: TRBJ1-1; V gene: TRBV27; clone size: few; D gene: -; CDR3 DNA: TGTGCCAGCAGTCCATCTCCCAGGATGGGGGACACTGAAGCTTTCTTT; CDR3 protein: CASSPSPRMGDTEAFF